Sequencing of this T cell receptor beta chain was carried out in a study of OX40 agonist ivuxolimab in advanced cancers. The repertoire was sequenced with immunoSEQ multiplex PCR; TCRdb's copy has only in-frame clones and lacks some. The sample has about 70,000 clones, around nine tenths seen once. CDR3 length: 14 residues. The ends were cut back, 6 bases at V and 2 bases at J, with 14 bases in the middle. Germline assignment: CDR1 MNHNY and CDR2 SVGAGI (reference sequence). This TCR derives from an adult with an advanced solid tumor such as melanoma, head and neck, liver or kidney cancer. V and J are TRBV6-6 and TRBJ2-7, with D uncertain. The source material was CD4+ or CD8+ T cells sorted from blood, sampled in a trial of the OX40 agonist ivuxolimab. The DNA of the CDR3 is TGTGCCAGCAGCTCTCCCGACTCAACCTACGAGCAGTACTTC. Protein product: CASSSPDSTYEQYF.